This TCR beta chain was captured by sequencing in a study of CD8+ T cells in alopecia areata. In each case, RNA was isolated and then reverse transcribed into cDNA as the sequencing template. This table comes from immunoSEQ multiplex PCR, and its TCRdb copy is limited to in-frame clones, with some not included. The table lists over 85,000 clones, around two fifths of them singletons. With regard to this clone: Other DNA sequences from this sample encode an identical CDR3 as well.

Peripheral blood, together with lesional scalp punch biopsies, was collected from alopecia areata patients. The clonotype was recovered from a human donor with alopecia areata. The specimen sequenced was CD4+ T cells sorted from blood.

CDR3 bases: TGTGCCTGGAGCTCCGGAAACACCATATATTTT. It specifies CAWSSGNTIYF. J is TRBJ1-3 and V is TRBV30; D is unresolved. The CDR3 has 11 amino acids. The V gene lost 3 bases and the J gene lost 4 bases, with 4 bases spanning the gap. From germline, CDR1 is GTSNPN and CDR2 SVGIG (reference sequence).